The clone carrying this T cell receptor beta chain was recorded many times. This CDR3 region has 12 residues. Germline CDR1 and CDR2: SNHLY and FYNNEI. Between the trimmed V and J ends, which lost 5 bases and 6 bases, there was a span of 9 bases. The record originates from a study of neurological immune-mediated disorders. It was by 5'RACE with 10-nucleotide random UMIs that the cDNA was made. TCRdb itself ran the 5' RACE reads through MiXCR, one entry per CDR3 protein. The sample consists of over 60,000 distinct CDR3 sequences, roughly 5.6% of them appearing once. The sequenced sample consisted of PBMCs. The gene calls are TRBV2 and TRBJ2-3; D uncertain. This sequence was found in a woman younger than 45 with multiple sclerosis. The CDR3 sequence is CASSYKPDTQYF. The CDR3 nucleotides are TGTGCCAGCAGTTACAAGCCTGATACGCAGTATTTT.